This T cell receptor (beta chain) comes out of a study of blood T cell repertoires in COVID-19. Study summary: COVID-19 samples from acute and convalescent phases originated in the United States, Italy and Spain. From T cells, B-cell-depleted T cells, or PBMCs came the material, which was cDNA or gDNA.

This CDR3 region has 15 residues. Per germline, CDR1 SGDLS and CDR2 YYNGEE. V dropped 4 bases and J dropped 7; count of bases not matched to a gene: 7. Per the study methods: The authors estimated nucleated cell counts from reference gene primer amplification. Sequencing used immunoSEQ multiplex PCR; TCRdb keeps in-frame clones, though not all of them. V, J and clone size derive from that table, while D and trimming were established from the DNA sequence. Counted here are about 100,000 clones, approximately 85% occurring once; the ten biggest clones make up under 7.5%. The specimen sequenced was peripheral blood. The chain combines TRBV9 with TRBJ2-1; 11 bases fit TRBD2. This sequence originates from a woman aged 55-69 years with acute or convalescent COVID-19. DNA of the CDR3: TGTGCCAGCAGCTTTAGCGGGAGGGCCGCGAATGAGCAGTTCTTC. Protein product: CASSFSGRAANEQFF.